Below, one T cell receptor beta chain is given with its context. The antigen is unknown. These data belong to a study of CD8 T cells in Susac syndrome. Whole-study findings and limits: Only a relatively small number of individuals were included in the TCR sequencing and HLA analysis.

V was clipped by 4 bases and J by 7 bases, with 14 bases between them. The germline gives CDR1 MNHEY, CDR2 SVGAGI. CDR3 length: 15 amino acids. Roughly 0.45 to 1 ug RNA was reverse transcribed with random hexamers. The authors amplified TCR beta CDR3 across 54 Vbeta and 13 Jbeta using immunoSEQ multiplex PCR. TCRdb reprocessed the immunoSEQ multiplex PCR reads with MiXCR, giving one entry per CDR3 protein. The table records hundreds of thousands of distinct CDR3 sequences, 65% to 90% of them present only once. Sequencing of TCR beta covered CD8+ and CD4+ T cells obtained from blood. CD8+ and CD4+ T cells were negatively isolated; TEMRA cells were FACS-enriched.

This chain uses TRBV6-5 with TRBJ1-6; D is perhaps TRBD1 (5 bases). Sample: CD8+ T cells from PBMCs. The source is a human donor with multiple sclerosis. In DNA form, the CDR3 reads TGTGCCAGCAGTTCCTCCCCGGGGCGGAATTCACCCCTCCACTTT. It yields the protein CASSSSPGRNSPLHF.